This T cell receptor (beta chain) comes out of a study of blood T cell repertoires in COVID-19. Study overall: Whether acute or convalescent, the COVID-19 samples came from the United States, Italy and Spain. Sample material is recorded as cDNA or gDNA derived from T cells, B-cell-depleted T cells, or PBMCs.

The CDR3 runs to 15 residues. The junction had 6 bases not matched to a gene; V was cut back by 0 bases and J by 13 bases. The germline V gene encodes CDR1 SGHDT and CDR2 YYEEEE. Authors' data handling: Estimated nucleated cell counts came from reference gene primer amplification. The assay was immunoSEQ multiplex PCR, and TCRdb's table has in-frame clones only and misses some. V, J and clone size were drawn from that table, and D and trimming were deduced from the DNA. Of 100,000 to 150,000 clones in the sample, roughly four fifths are singletons; the top ten hold 3.8%. The V and J genes are TRBV5-6 and TRBJ1-6; 11 bases agree with TRBD1. The sample was peripheral blood. This TCR was sampled from a woman aged 50 to 65 with acute or convalescent COVID-19. In nucleotides, the CDR3 is TGTGCCAGCAGCTTGGCCGGACAGGGGGCAGGTCCCCTCCACTTT. Protein sequence: CASSLAGQGAGPLHF.